The clone carrying this T cell receptor beta chain has just one count. Antigen: not known. The V end was cut by 8 bases, the J end by 7 bases, with 10 bases between. The length of the CDR3 is 11 residues. CDR1 and CDR2 (germline): SGHTA, FQGTGA. TCRdb processed the reads anew with MiXCR; each CDR3 protein has one entry. Among approximately 600,000 distinct CDR3 sequences listed, 35% to 50% were seen once. The data stem from a study of T cell repertoires in cytomegalovirus infection. Turning to the study itself: Recently described HLA-C-restricted plus well-studied HLA-B-restricted CMV epitopes were used. Public TCR beta signatures indicated both CMV infection and matching HLA type.

Whole-study results and caveats: HLA-C-restricted CMV-specific TCR beta clonotypes were dominant in the ex vivo response.

The source material was cultured PBMCs, sampled from culture after CMV antigen stimulation. The chain couples TRBV7-3 to TRBJ2-3; no clear D. This clonotype was sampled from a human donor in good health (CMV status not recorded). Some clones in this sample may be carry-over from other donors' samples. DNA of the CDR3: TGTGCCAGCCTTGCTGGGAATACGCAGTATTTT. It yields the protein CASLAGNTQYF. Full variable domain (remainder filled in from reference TRBV7-3 and TRBJ2-3): GAGVSQTPSNKVTEKGKYVELRCDPISGHTALYWYRQSLGQGPEFLIYFQGTGAADDSGLPNDRFFAVRPEGSVSTLKIQRTERGDSAVYLCASLAGNTQYFGPGTRLTVL.